Listed below are T cell receptor beta chains from one sample, sequenced in a study of T cells after yellow fever vaccination. TCRdb re-called the 5' RACE reads through MiXCR, storing one row per CDR3 protein. The sample yields under 300,000 distinct CDR3 sequences, 6.9% seen once. The sequenced sample was CD4+ T cells sorted from PBMCs, obtained 15 days after the yellow fever booster vaccination. These receptors originate from a man younger than 40 who received the YFV17D yellow fever vaccine. Each CDR3 is given with its conserved first and last residue. The D gene is left open where the match is weak. Size is stated for part of the rows, as once, few or many counts, or as a class when the clone is expanded.

length: 16; V: TRBV24-1; D: TRBD2; size: many; J: TRBJ2-1; DNA: TGTGCCACCAGTGATGCACTAGCGGGAGGGTACAATGAGCAGTTCTTC; CDR3: CATSDALAGGYNEQFF
length: 14; V: TRBV27; D: NA; size: many; J: TRBJ2-5; DNA: TGTGCCAGCAGTTTATCGAGGCAGGCAGAGACCCAGTACTTC; CDR3: CASSLSRQAETQYF
length: 19; V: TRBV12-3/TRBV12-4; D: NA; size: few; J: TRBJ2-1; DNA: TGTGCCAGCACTCCCTCGGGGGAACGACTAGAAGGGGCGTACGGTGAGCAGTTCTTC; CDR3: CASTPSGERLEGAYGEQFF
length: 12; V: TRBV28; D: NA; size: few; J: TRBJ2-3; DNA: TGTGCCAGCAGTTCCGGACCAGATACGCAGTATTTT; CDR3: CASSSGPDTQYF
length: 14; V: TRBV5-1; D: TRBD1; size: many; J: TRBJ1-1; DNA: TGCGCCAGCAGCGCGACAGGGTCCGGGACTGAAGCTTTCTTT; CDR3: CASSATGSGTEAFF
length: 17; V: TRBV20-1; D: NA; size: few; J: TRBJ2-4; DNA: TGCAGTGCTAGAGACCCGTACGGGCCCCTAGCCAAAAACATTCAGTACTTC; CDR3: CSARDPYGPLAKNIQYF
length: 14; V: TRBV12-3/TRBV12-4; D: NA; size: many; J: TRBJ2-1; DNA: TGTGCCAGCAGTTTCTCCAGGGTAATAGATGAGCAGTTCTTC; CDR3: CASSFSRVIDEQFF
length: 13; V: TRBV20-1; D: NA; size: NA; J: TRBJ2-7; DNA: TGCAGTGCTAGACTGGACGAACCCTACGAGCAGTACTTC; CDR3: CSARLDEPYEQYF
length: 12; V: TRBV30; D: NA; size: many; J: TRBJ2-1; DNA: TGTGCCTGGAGCCGTCGAGACAATGAGCAGTTCTTC; CDR3: CAWSRRDNEQFF
length: 14; V: TRBV12-3/TRBV12-4; D: NA; size: many; J: TRBJ1-5; DNA: TGTGCCAGCAGTTTCCGGGACCGCGATCAGCCCCAGCATTTT; CDR3: CASSFRDRDQPQHF
length: 14; V: TRBV7-2; D: NA; size: few; J: TRBJ2-7; DNA: TGTGCCAGCAGCTTAGGTGCGGGGTTCTACGAGCAGTACTTC; CDR3: CASSLGAGFYEQYF
length: 16; V: TRBV11-2; D: TRBD2; size: NA; J: TRBJ2-4; DNA: TGTGCCAGCAGCTTAGCGTCTAGCGGGGTCGTGAACATTCAGTACTTC; CDR3: CASSLASSGVVNIQYF
length: 16; V: TRBV12-3/TRBV12-4; D: NA; size: NA; J: TRBJ1-6; DNA: TGTGCCAGCAGTTTTCGCTGGGGCTCGGTTGATTCACCCCTCCACTTT; CDR3: CASSFRWGSVDSPLHF
length: 12; V: TRBV7-2; D: NA; size: NA; J: TRBJ1-3; DNA: TGTGCCAGTTTCAGGGCTGGAAACACCATATATTTT; CDR3: CASFRAGNTIYF
length: 16; V: TRBV5-1; D: TRBD2; size: few; J: TRBJ2-1; DNA: TGCGCCAGCAGCCGAACTAGCGGAGAGACCTACAATGAGCAGTTCTTC; CDR3: CASSRTSGETYNEQFF
length: 16; V: TRBV5-1; D: NA; size: few; J: TRBJ2-1; DNA: TGCGCCAGCAGCTTGGGACCCACAGAATCCTACAATGAGCAGTTCTTC; CDR3: CASSLGPTESYNEQFF
length: 12; V: TRBV6-2/TRBV6-3; D: TRBD1; size: many; J: TRBJ1-2; DNA: TGTGCCAGCAAGACAGGGGACTATGGCTACACCTTC; CDR3: CASKTGDYGYTF
length: 15; V: TRBV6-2/TRBV6-3; D: NA; size: NA; J: TRBJ2-5; DNA: TGTGCCAGCAGTTATCGCGACTATCCCGAGGAGACCCAGTACTTC; CDR3: CASSYRDYPEETQYF
length: 15; V: TRBV18; D: NA; size: many; J: TRBJ1-1; DNA: TGTGCCAGCTCACCAGGTAAGGGAGGAAACACTGAAGCTTTCTTT; CDR3: CASSPGKGGNTEAFF
length: 12; V: TRBV28; D: NA; size: NA; J: TRBJ2-5; DNA: TGTGCCAGCAGCAACCGTTTGGCCCCTCCGTACTTC; CDR3: CASSNRLAPPYF
length: 19; V: TRBV5-1; D: TRBD2; size: NA; J: TRBJ2-7; DNA: TGCGCCAGCAGCCCCTTGGCGGGACTAGCGGGACTATCCTCCTACGAGCAGTACTTC; CDR3: CASSPLAGLAGLSSYEQYF
length: 11; V: TRBV2; D: TRBD2; size: many; J: TRBJ2-5; DNA: TGTGCCAGCCGGGCGGGGGGGACCCAGTACTTC; CDR3: CASRAGGTQYF
length: 13; V: TRBV7-2; D: NA; size: NA; J: TRBJ2-7; DNA: TGTGCCAGCAGCTTAGAAAGGAACTACGAGCAGTACTTC; CDR3: CASSLERNYEQYF
length: 16; V: TRBV6-5; D: TRBD2; size: NA; J: TRBJ2-1; DNA: TGTGCCAGCAGTTACTCGGCTAGCGGGAGAATCAATGAGCAGTTCTTC; CDR3: CASSYSASGRINEQFF
length: 11; V: TRBV2; D: NA; size: NA; J: TRBJ1-2; DNA: TGTGCCAGCAATGCAGCGTATGGCTACACCTTC; CDR3: CASNAAYGYTF
length: 16; V: TRBV5-1; D: NA; size: NA; J: TRBJ2-2; DNA: TGCGCCAGCAGCTTGGAGGCAGCTGGCTGGGCCGGGGAGCTGTTTTTT; CDR3: CASSLEAAGWAGELFF
length: 15; V: TRBV6-5; D: NA; size: few; J: TRBJ1-3; DNA: TGTGCCAGCAGTTTTCAACAGGGATCTGGAAACACCATATATTTT; CDR3: CASSFQQGSGNTIYF
length: 15; V: TRBV6-2/TRBV6-3; D: NA; size: many; J: TRBJ2-4; DNA: TGTGCCAGCAGGCGGGGCGATGGAGTGGTAAACATTCAGTACTTC; CDR3: CASRRGDGVVNIQYF
length: 14; V: TRBV19; D: TRBD2; size: few; J: TRBJ2-7; DNA: TGTGCCAGTAGTACGGCTAGCGGTGCGGGCGAGCAGTACTTC; CDR3: CASSTASGAGEQYF
length: 15; V: TRBV9; D: TRBD2; size: NA; J: TRBJ2-3; DNA: TGTGCCAGCAGCGTACTGGGGGGAGCGGGGGATACGCAGTATTTT; CDR3: CASSVLGGAGDTQYF
length: 13; V: TRBV10-3; D: NA; size: many; J: TRBJ2-5; DNA: TGTGCCATCAGTGAGTCGGAGGTGGAGACCCAGTACTTC; CDR3: CAISESEVETQYF
length: 16; V: TRBV5-1; D: TRBD2; size: many; J: TRBJ2-1; DNA: TGCGCCAGCAGCTTAACCGGACTAGCCTCCTACAATGAGCAGTTCTTC; CDR3: CASSLTGLASYNEQFF
length: 18; V: TRBV12-3/TRBV12-4; D: TRBD1; size: few; J: TRBJ2-2; DNA: TGTGCCAGCAGACGTGGGACAGGATCAAGGGAGAACACCGGGGAGCTGTTTTTT; CDR3: CASRRGTGSRENTGELFF
length: 14; V: TRBV20-1; D: TRBD1; size: NA; J: TRBJ2-7; DNA: TGCAGTGCTAGAGGTCAGGGGGCTCCCTCCGAGCAGTACTTC; CDR3: CSARGQGAPSEQYF
length: 16; V: TRBV19; D: NA; size: NA; J: TRBJ1-6; DNA: TGTGCCAGTATGGTTTGGTCGGGTCCTGCGTATTCACCCCTCCACTTT; CDR3: CASMVWSGPAYSPLHF
length: 14; V: TRBV20-1; D: TRBD2; size: few; J: TRBJ2-7; DNA: TGCAGTGCCGGGGGGGGGCTAGCGGGAGGCGAGCAGTACTTC; CDR3: CSAGGGLAGGEQYF
length: 11; V: TRBV24-1; D: NA; size: NA; J: TRBJ2-3; DNA: TGTGCCACCAGTGATTCGGATACGCAGTATTTT; CDR3: CATSDSDTQYF
length: 15; V: TRBV7-6; D: NA; size: few; J: TRBJ2-2; DNA: TGTGCCCGTCAAGGCGGCAGGGGATACACCGGGGAGCTGTTTTTT; CDR3: CARQGGRGYTGELFF
length: 20; V: TRBV10-3; D: TRBD1; size: few; J: TRBJ1-1; DNA: TGTGCCATCAGGGACCCTCACCCAGGGGGCGGGAGGGGGAAGAACACTGAAGCTTTCTTT; CDR3: CAIRDPHPGGGRGKNTEAFF
length: 16; V: TRBV28; D: NA; size: NA; J: TRBJ2-3; DNA: TGTGCCAGCAGTTTAACTAAACTTTCAAGCACAGATACGCAGTATTTT; CDR3: CASSLTKLSSTDTQYF
length: 16; V: TRBV20-1; D: NA; size: NA; J: TRBJ2-7; DNA: TGCAGTGCTAGAGATTCGCGAGGAACAGCTTCCTACGAGCAGTACTTC; CDR3: CSARDSRGTASYEQYF
length: 13; V: TRBV10-2; D: NA; size: NA; J: TRBJ1-2; DNA: TGCGCCAGCAGTGATGAAGTGAACTATGGCTACACCTTC; CDR3: CASSDEVNYGYTF
length: 15; V: TRBV7-2; D: NA; size: NA; J: TRBJ2-2; DNA: TGTGCCAGCATCTTAGACTCAACAACCACCGGGGAGCTGTTTTTT; CDR3: CASILDSTTTGELFF
length: 16; V: TRBV9; D: TRBD2; size: NA; J: TRBJ2-3; DNA: TGTGCCAGCAGCGTTCTAGCGGACCCTAGCACAGATACGCAGTATTTT; CDR3: CASSVLADPSTDTQYF
length: 15; V: TRBV3-1; D: NA; size: NA; J: TRBJ2-2; DNA: TGTGCCAGCAGCTCCCGGGCCGGGGCGGGCGGGGAGCTGTTTTTT; CDR3: CASSSRAGAGGELFF
length: 9; V: TRBV5-1; D: NA; size: many; J: TRBJ2-1; DNA: TGCGCCAGCAGATGGGCGCAGTTCTTC; CDR3: CASRWAQFF
length: 15; V: TRBV28; D: TRBD1; size: many; J: TRBJ2-6; DNA: TGTGCCAGCACCGGACAGGGATCCGGGGCCAACGTCCTGACTTTC; CDR3: CASTGQGSGANVLTF
length: 14; V: TRBV6-1; D: NA; size: few; J: TRBJ2-7; DNA: TGTGCCAGCAGAAGACTAGTAGTGCTACAGGAGCAGTACTTC; CDR3: CASRRLVVLQEQYF
length: 13; V: TRBV12-3/TRBV12-4; D: NA; size: NA; J: TRBJ2-1; DNA: TGTGCCAGCAGTTTCGCGCGGTACAATGAGCAGTTCTTC; CDR3: CASSFARYNEQFF
length: 15; V: TRBV7-2; D: NA; size: NA; J: TRBJ1-3; DNA: TGTGCCAGCAGGCTTGGTGTTTTATCTGGAAACACCATATATTTT; CDR3: CASRLGVLSGNTIYF
length: 16; V: TRBV20-1; D: TRBD1; size: NA; J: TRBJ2-5; DNA: TGCAGTGCCATTTCTCCCGGGACAGGGAGGAGGGAGACCCAGTACTTC; CDR3: CSAISPGTGRRETQYF
length: 14; V: TRBV20-1; D: NA; size: NA; J: TRBJ2-5; DNA: TGCAGTGCTACCCCGGGGTCCGAGCAAGAGACCCAGTACTTC; CDR3: CSATPGSEQETQYF
length: 15; V: TRBV4-1; D: NA; size: few; J: TRBJ2-1; DNA: TGCGCCAGCAGCCCCTATGGGGGCGCGGATAATGAGCAGTTCTTC; CDR3: CASSPYGGADNEQFF
length: 14; V: TRBV9; D: NA; size: NA; J: TRBJ1-1; DNA: TGTGCCAGCAGCGCCCGTCAGAGGAACACTGAAGCTTTCTTT; CDR3: CASSARQRNTEAFF
length: 10; V: TRBV6-1; D: NA; size: many; J: TRBJ2-7; DNA: TGTGCCAGCAGTGAAGCGGGACTGTACTTC; CDR3: CASSEAGLYF